This T cell receptor beta chain appears in the sequencing data of a study of T-cell reconstitution after alpha-beta-depleted transplantation in children. Germline lookup yields CDR1 SGHTA and CDR2 FQGNSA. V lost 1 base and J lost 7, with 11 bases in between. The CDR3 has 14 residues. Unique molecular identifiers were incorporated into the prepared TCRbeta library. One entry per CDR3 protein results from TCRdb running MiXCR on the PCR reads. The table has roughly 500,000 distinct CDR3 sequences, about 31% seen once; the top ten hold 2% to 3%. The gene calls are TRBV7-2 and TRBJ1-5; D not resolved. The sequence was collected from a human donor who donated a stem cell graft to a child with aplastic anemia. The sample consisted of PBMCs from the stem cell graft donor, taken from the stem cell graft. DNA of the CDR3: TGTGCCAGCAGCTTAGGGGTAACGGGCCAGCCCCAGCATTTT. It specifies CASSLGVTGQPQHF.